Below, 22 T cell receptor beta chains from the same sample are listed, as sequenced in a study of CXCR4 blockade with PD-1 therapy in pancreatic cancer. Sequencing used immunoSEQ multiplex PCR; TCRdb keeps in-frame clones, though not all of them. The sample yields about 8,100 clones, around 50% seen once. Sequencing was carried out using tumor tissue. These receptors were obtained from a human donor with pancreatic ductal adenocarcinoma.

The V call is TRBV4-2, the J call TRBJ1-1, with a possible D match to TRBD1 (6 bases). V was shortened by 3 bases and J by 1 base, with 15 bases between the two germline ends. The CDR3 covers 16 residues. CDR1 and CDR2 (germline): LGHNA, YNFKEQ. DNA for the CDR3: TGTGCCAGCAGCCAGGGTGCGGGCAGGGGGAACACTGAAGCTTTCTTT. Protein product: CASSQGAGRGNTEAFF.

This chain uses TRBV11-3 with TRBJ1-1, with TRBD1 identical over 8 bases. The CDR3 has 14 amino acids. V lost 5 bases to trimming and J lost 5 bases; unmatched junction nucleotides: 7. The germline V gene has CDR1 SGHNT and CDR2 YENEEA. The CDR3 is CASSGQGPGTEAFF. In DNA, the CDR3 is TGTGCCAGCAGCGGACAGGGACCAGGGACTGAAGCTTTCTTT.

The V call is TRBV6-4, the J call TRBJ1-2; D gene unclear. Germline V CDR1 and CDR2: MRHNA, SNTAGT. The CDR3 is 13 residues long. With 5 bases removed from V and 1 base from J, the gap between germline ends came to 8 bases. CDR3 amino acids: CASSYDINYGYTF. The CDR3 DNA follows: TGTGCCAGCAGTTACGACATTAACTATGGCTACACCTTC.

This clone was seen a few times. The CDR3 loop is CSVVEQGGTEAFF. CDR3 DNA: TGCAGCGTTGTGGAACAGGGAGGCACTGAAGCTTTCTTT. The genes are TRBV29-1 and TRBJ1-1, with a tentative D call TRBD1 (6 bases). CDR1 is SQVTM and CDR2 is ANQGSEA in the germline V gene. Trimming took 4 bases from V and 4 from J, leaving 13 bases between them. The CDR3 loop spans 13 amino acids.

The chain couples TRBV29-1 to TRBJ2-7, with 8 positions matching TRBD1. Germline trimming cut 6 bases from V and 7 bases from J; bases unmatched to any gene: 11. CDR1 and CDR2 from the germline V gene are SQVTM and ANQGSEA. The CDR3 is 13 amino acids. For the CDR3, the DNA is TGCAGCGTAGTGACAGGGGACCGTAGGGAGCAGTACTTC. Protein: CSVVTGDRREQYF.

CDR3 in amino acids: CASGRLARNTGELFF. The CDR3 DNA reads TGTGCCAGTGGAAGACTAGCGAGGAACACCGGGGAGCTGTTTTTT. The chain has TRBV7-6 and TRBJ2-2; 8 bases align to TRBD2. J was trimmed by 1 base and V by 9 bases; bases with no gene match: 7. The germline gives CDR1 SGHVS, CDR2 FNYEAQ. The CDR3 totals 15 residues. Full variable domain (rest looked up from reference TRBV7-6 and TRBJ2-2): GAGVSQSPRYKVTKRGQDVALRCDPISGHVSLYWYRQALGQGPEFLTYFNYEAQQDKSGLPNDRFSAERPEGSISTLTIQRTEQRDSAMYRCASGRLARNTGELFFGEGSRLTVL.

This chain links TRBV5-1 with TRBJ2-2; no firm D call. The CDR3 covers 14 residues. The ends were cut back, 6 bases at V and 2 bases at J, with 11 bases in the middle. CDR1 SGHRS and CDR2 YFSETQ come from the germline V gene. CDR3 sequence reads: CASTLESNTGELFF. The CDR3 DNA reads TGCGCCAGCACCCTTGAGAGCAACACCGGGGAGCTGTTTTTT.

V usage is TRBV6-8 and J usage is TRBJ1-3, with D unclear. Germline loops: CDR1 MNHGY, CDR2 SAAAGT. The CDR3 is 13 amino acids. V was shortened by 2 bases and J by 3 bases, with 5 bases between the two germline ends. The DNA for the CDR3 is TGTGCCAGCAGTTACCTCATTGGAAACACCATATATTTT. It codes for CASSYLIGNTIYF.

This sequence joins TRBV14 and TRBJ2-1; 10 positions agree with TRBD2. The length of the CDR3 is 18 residues. CDR1 is SGHDN and CDR2 is FVKESK in the germline V gene. The trim removed 4 bases at V and 4 bases at J, leaving 13 bases unmatched. CDR3 in amino acids: CASSRLGLAVFAYNEQFF. Here the CDR3 DNA reads TGTGCCAGCAGCCGACTCGGACTAGCGGTTTTTGCATACAATGAGCAGTTCTTC.

The chain employs TRBV28 and TRBJ1-3; 8 bases agree with TRBD1. The CDR3 has 15 amino acids. In germline, CDR1 is MDHEN, CDR2 SYDVKM. With 6 bases clipped from V and 4 bases from J, the junction kept 8 bases outside the gene matches. The CDR3 reads CASSPTGAKGNTIYF. DNA for the CDR3: TGTGCCAGCAGCCCGACAGGGGCTAAAGGAAACACCATATATTTT. Full variable domain (outside the CDR3, taken from reference TRBV28 and TRBJ1-3): DVKVTQSSRYLVKRTGEKVFLECVQDMDHENMFWYRQDPGLGLRLIYFSYDVKMKEKGDIPEGYSVSREKKERFSLILESASTNQTSMYLCASSPTGAKGNTIYFGEGSWLTVV.

The chain combines TRBV6-8 with TRBJ2-3, with 12 bases fitting TRBD2. Germline assignment: CDR1 MNHGY and CDR2 SAAAGT. CDR3 length equals 16 residues. The V gene end was trimmed by 5 bases and the J gene end by 7 bases; junction bases not matched to a gene: 10. CDR3 loop: CASSQGLAGSENTQYF. CDR3 coding DNA: TGTGCCAGCAGTCAAGGACTAGCGGGGAGTGAAAATACGCAGTATTTT.

In its sample, this clone was seen a few times. J is TRBJ1-1 and V is TRBV4-1; 9 bases map to TRBD1. Germline CDR1 is MGHRA and CDR2 is YSYEKL. The CDR3 covers 16 residues. Trimming at V came to 3 bases and at J to 5 bases, leaving 10 bases not matched to a gene. In DNA, the CDR3 is TGCGCCAGCAGCCAGTTTCCGGGACAGGGTTATACTGAAGCTTTCTTT. Protein product: CASSQFPGQGYTEAFF.

This clone was observed a few times. This chain connects TRBV7-6 to TRBJ1-4, with a weak D call TRBD1 (6 bases). CDR1 and CDR2 (germline): SGHVS, FNYEAQ. This CDR3 has 16 amino acids. V was cut by 5 bases and J by 0 bases, with 13 bases left in between. The CDR3 nucleotides read TGTGCCAGCAGCCAAGATGGGACAACAACTAATGAAAAACTGTTTTTT. Translated, it gives CASSQDGTTTNEKLFF.

As for this clone: An end of the junction differs from the germline gene, which may be a read error. This sequence joins TRBV18 and TRBJ1-1; 8 nucleotides align to TRBD1. The V gene's germline CDR1 is KGHSH and CDR2 LQKENI. The CDR3 is 14 amino acids. The CDR3 sequence: CASLPTTGATEAFF. Here the CDR3 DNA reads TGTGCCAGCTTACCAACGACAGGGGCCACTGAAGCTTTCTTT.

The V call is TRBV18, the J call TRBJ2-3; 8 bases line up with TRBD2. Per germline, CDR1 KGHSH and CDR2 LQKENI. This CDR3 has 15 amino acids. V lost 1 base and J lost 2; bases outside the gene matches: 2. In nucleotides, the CDR3 is TGTGCCAGCTCACCACGGGGACTAGTCACAGATACGCAGTATTTT. This translates into CASSPRGLVTDTQYF.

The chain couples TRBV5-1 to TRBJ2-3, with D maybe TRBD2 (5 bases). The germline CDR1 and CDR2 sequences are SGHRS and YFSETQ. CDR3 length: 16 residues. V lost 0 bases, J lost 0 bases, and 11 bases lay in between. This CDR3 reads CASSLGPTGSTDTQYF. The CDR3 DNA is TGCGCCAGCAGCTTGGGTCCAACGGGAAGCACAGATACGCAGTATTTT.

This chain joins TRBV28 and TRBJ2-7; TRBD1 matches 8 bases. J lost 0 bases, V lost 10 bases, and 8 bases had no gene match. Germline-derived CDR1 and CDR2 are MDHEN and SYDVKM. The CDR3 runs 14 residues. CDR3 in DNA: TGTGCCACCCAGGGACAGGCCCGCTCCTACGAGCAGTACTTC. This sequence encodes CATQGQARSYEQYF.

CDR3 nucleotide sequence: TGTGCCAGCAGTTTAGATAGCGACCTCTACAATGAGCAGTTCTTC. This codes for CASSLDSDLYNEQFF. The chain employs TRBV9 and TRBJ2-1, with a weak D call TRBD2 (5 bases). V lost 5 bases and J lost 3, with 15 bases in between. The CDR3 consists of 15 residues. Germline V gene sequence: CDR1 SGDLS, CDR2 YYNGEE. The full variable domain, in which reference TRBV9 and TRBJ2-1 provide the parts outside the CDR3, is DSGVTQTPKHLITATGQRVTLRCSPRSGDLSVYWYQQSLDQGLQFLIQYYNGEERAKGNILERFSAQQFPDLHSELNLSSLELGDSALYFCASSLDSDLYNEQFFGPGTRLTVL.

This clone has a handful of counts. This CDR3 reads CASLQRGSSGYTF. The CDR3, as DNA: TGTGCCAGCCTCCAGCGAGGCTCTTCTGGCTACACCTTC. The chain links TRBV19 to TRBJ1-2, with no clear D. The V gene's germline CDR1 is LNHDA and CDR2 SQIVND (reference sequence). The germline V and J ends were trimmed by 9 bases and 7 bases, with 18 bases remaining between them. The CDR3 extends over 13 amino acids.

The rearrangement joins TRBV28 to TRBJ2-5, with 7 bases matching TRBD1. After removal of 6 bases from V and 1 base from J, the junction contained 8 bases not matched to a gene. Germline V gene lookup returns CDR1 MDHEN and CDR2 SYDVKM. The CDR3 totals 15 residues. The CDR3 DNA is TGTGCCAGCAGCTCCCCAGGGGGTCCCCAAGAGACCCAGTACTTC. Translating it yields CASSSPGGPQETQYF.

The chain employs TRBV15 and TRBJ1-2; TRBD1 matches at 8 bases. V shed 0 bases and J 4 bases; nucleotides not matched to a gene: 4. The CDR3 is 15 residues long. Germline CDR1 reads LNHNV; CDR2 reads YYDKDF (reference sequence). Here the CDR3 DNA reads TGTGCCACCAGCAGAGATCGGGGGACAGGCTATGGCTACACCTTC. Translating it yields CATSRDRGTGYGYTF.

V is TRBV9 and J is TRBJ2-2, with 9 positions matching TRBD1. V was pared by 6 bases and J by 5 bases, with 5 bases of the junction left unmatched. Germline V gene lookup returns CDR1 SGDLS and CDR2 YYNGEE. There are 14 residues in the CDR3. The CDR3 nucleotides read TGTGCCAGCAAAGGGACAGGGCGAACCGGGGAGCTGTTTTTT. It yields the protein CASKGTGRTGELFF.